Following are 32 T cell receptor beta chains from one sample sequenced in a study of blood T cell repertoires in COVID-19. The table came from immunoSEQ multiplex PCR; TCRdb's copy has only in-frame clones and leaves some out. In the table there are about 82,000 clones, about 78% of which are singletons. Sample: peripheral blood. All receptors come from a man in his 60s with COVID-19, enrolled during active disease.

The CDR3 coding sequence is TGTGCCAGTACCCAACTAGCGGGAGGAGGGAATGAGCAGTTCTTC. Translation: CASTQLAGGGNEQFF. The V gene is TRBV19, the J gene TRBJ2-1; 12 bases agree with TRBD2. V was pared by 7 bases and J by 7 bases, with 8 bases of the junction left unmatched. CDR3 length: 15 amino acids. Germline lookup yields CDR1 LNHDA and CDR2 SQIVND (reference sequence).

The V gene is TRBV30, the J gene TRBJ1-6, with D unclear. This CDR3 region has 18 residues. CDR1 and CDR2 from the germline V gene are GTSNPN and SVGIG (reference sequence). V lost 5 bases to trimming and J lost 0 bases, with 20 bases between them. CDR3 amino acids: CAWAGRRELSSYNSPLHF. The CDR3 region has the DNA TGTGCCTGGGCGGGTCGAAGAGAGCTGAGCTCCTATAATTCACCCCTCCACTTT.

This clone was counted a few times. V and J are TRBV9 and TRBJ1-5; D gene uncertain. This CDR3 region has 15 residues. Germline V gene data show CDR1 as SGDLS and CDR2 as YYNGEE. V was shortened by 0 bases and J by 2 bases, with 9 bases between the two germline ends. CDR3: CASSVEGGRNQPQHF. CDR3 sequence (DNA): TGTGCCAGCAGCGTAGAGGGAGGTCGCAATCAGCCCCAGCATTTT. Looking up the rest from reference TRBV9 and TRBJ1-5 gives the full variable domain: DSGVTQTPKHLITATGQRVTLRCSPRSGDLSVYWYQQSLDQGLQFLIQYYNGEERAKGNILERFSAQQFPDLHSELNLSSLELGDSALYFCASSVEGGRNQPQHFGDGTRLSIL.

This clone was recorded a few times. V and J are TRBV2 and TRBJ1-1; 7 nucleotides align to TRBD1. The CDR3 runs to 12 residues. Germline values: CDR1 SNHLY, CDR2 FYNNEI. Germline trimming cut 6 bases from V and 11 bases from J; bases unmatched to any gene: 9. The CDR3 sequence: CASSGDRLSAFF. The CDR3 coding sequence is TGTGCCAGCAGCGGGGACAGATTAAGCGCTTTCTTT. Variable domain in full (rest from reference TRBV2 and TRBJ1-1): EPEVTQTPSHQVTQMGQEVILRCVPISNHLYFYWYRQILGQKVEFLVSFYNNEISEKSEIFDDQFSVERPDGSNFTLKIRSTKLEDSAMYFCASSGDRLSAFFGQGTRLTVV.

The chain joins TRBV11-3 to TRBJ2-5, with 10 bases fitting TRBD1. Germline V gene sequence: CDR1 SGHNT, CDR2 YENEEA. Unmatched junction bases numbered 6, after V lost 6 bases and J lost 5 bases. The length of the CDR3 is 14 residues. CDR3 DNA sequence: TGTGCCAGCAGTTCTAAGGACAGGGGGGAGACCCAGTACTTC. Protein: CASSSKDRGETQYF.

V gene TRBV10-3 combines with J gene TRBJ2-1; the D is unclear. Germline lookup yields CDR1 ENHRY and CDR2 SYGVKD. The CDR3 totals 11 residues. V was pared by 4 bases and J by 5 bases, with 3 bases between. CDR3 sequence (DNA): TGTGCCATCAGTGCTGACAATGAGCAGTTCTTC. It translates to CAISADNEQFF.

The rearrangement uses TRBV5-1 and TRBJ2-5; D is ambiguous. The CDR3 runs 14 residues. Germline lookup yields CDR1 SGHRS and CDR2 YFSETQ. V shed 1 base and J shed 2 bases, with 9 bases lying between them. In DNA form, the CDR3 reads TGCGCCAGCAGCTTGCAGGCTTATCAAGAGACCCAGTACTTC. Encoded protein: CASSLQAYQETQYF.

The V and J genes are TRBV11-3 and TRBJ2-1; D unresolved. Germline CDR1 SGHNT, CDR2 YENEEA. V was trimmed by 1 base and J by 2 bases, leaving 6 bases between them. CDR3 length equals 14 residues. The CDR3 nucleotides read TGTGCCAGCAGCTTAGGAGCGACCTACAATGAGCAGTTCTTC. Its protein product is CASSLGATYNEQFF.

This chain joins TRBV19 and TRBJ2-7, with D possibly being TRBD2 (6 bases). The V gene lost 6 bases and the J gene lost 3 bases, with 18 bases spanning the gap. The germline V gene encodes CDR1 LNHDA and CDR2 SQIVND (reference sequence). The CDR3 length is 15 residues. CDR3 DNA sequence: TGTGCCAGTAGACTTTCGGCGGGATTAAACTACGAGCAGTACTTC. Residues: CASRLSAGLNYEQYF.

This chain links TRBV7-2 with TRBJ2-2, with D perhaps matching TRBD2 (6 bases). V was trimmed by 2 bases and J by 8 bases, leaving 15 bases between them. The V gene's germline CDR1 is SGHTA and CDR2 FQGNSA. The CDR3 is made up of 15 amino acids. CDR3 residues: CASSLLIEGRGELFF. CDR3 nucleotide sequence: TGTGCCAGCAGCTTATTGATCGAGGGGAGGGGGGAGCTGTTTTTT.

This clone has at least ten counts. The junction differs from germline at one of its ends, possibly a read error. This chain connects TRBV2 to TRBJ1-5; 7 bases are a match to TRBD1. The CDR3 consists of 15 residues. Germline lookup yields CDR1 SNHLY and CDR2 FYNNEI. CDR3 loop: CASKGGQATNEPQHF. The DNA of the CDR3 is TGTGCCAGCAAAGGAGGACAGGCCACCAATGAGCCCCAGCATTTT.

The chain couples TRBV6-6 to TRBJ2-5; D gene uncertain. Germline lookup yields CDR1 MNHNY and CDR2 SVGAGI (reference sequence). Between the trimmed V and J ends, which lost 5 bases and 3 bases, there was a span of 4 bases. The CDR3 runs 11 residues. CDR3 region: CASSTKETQYF. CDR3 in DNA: TGTGCCAGCAGTACAAAAGAGACCCAGTACTTC.

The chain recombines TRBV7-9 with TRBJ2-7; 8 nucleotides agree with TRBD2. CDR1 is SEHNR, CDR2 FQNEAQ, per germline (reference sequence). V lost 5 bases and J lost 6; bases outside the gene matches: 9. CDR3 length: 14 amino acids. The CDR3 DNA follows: TGTGCCAGCAGCCCACTTCGGGAGGGAGGCGAGCAGTACTTC. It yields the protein CASSPLREGGEQYF.

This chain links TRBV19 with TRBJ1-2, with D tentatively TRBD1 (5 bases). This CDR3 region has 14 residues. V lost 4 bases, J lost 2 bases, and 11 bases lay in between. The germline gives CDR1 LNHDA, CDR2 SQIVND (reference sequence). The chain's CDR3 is CASSNRGGNYGYTF. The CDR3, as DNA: TGTGCCAGTAGTAACCGCGGGGGGAACTATGGCTACACCTTC.

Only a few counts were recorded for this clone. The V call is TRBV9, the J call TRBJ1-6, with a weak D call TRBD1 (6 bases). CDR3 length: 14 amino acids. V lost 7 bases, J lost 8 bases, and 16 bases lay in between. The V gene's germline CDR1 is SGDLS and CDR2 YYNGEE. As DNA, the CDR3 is TGTGCCAGCCGCCCAGGGGCCGTGGATTCACCCCTCCACTTT. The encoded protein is CASRPGAVDSPLHF.

The CDR3 region is CASSLANQPQHF. The CDR3 DNA reads as TGTGCCAGCAGCTTAGCAAATCAGCCCCAGCATTTT. The J gene is TRBJ1-5, the V gene TRBV11-3, with D unresolved. The CDR3 runs to 12 residues. Per germline, CDR1 SGHNT and CDR2 YENEEA. The ends were cut back, 1 base at V and 4 bases at J, with 2 bases in the middle.

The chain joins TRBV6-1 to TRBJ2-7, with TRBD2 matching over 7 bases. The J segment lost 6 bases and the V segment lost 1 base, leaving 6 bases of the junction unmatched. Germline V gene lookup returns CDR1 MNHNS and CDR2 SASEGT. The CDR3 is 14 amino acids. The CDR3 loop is CASSEGGGGVEQYF. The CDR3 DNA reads TGTGCCAGCAGTGAAGGGGGGGGAGGGGTCGAGCAGTACTTC.

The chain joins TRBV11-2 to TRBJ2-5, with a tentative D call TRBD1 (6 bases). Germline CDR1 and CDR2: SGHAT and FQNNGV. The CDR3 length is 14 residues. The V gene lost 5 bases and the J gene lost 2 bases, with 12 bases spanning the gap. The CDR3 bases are TGTGCCAGCAGCCCCGGGACAAAGCAAGAGACCCAGTACTTC. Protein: CASSPGTKQETQYF.

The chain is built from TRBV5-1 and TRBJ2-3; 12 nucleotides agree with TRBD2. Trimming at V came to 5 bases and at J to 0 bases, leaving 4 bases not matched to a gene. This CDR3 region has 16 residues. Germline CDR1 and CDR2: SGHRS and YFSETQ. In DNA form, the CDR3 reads TGCGCCAGCAGGCCAGGACTAGCGGGGAGCACAGATACGCAGTATTTT. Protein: CASRPGLAGSTDTQYF. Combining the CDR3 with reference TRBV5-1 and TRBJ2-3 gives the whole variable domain KAGVTQTPRYLIKTRGQQVTLSCSPISGHRSVSWYQQTPGQGLQFLFEYFSETQRNKGNFPGRFSGRQFSNSRSEMNVSTLELGDSALYLCASRPGLAGSTDTQYFGPGTRLTVL.

CDR3 in DNA: TGTGCCAGCTCACCTGGAGTAGCGGGGCTGCATGAGCAGTTCTTC. Translation gives CASSPGVAGLHEQFF. The chain uses TRBV18 and TRBJ2-1; 8 bases are shared with TRBD2. V lost 3 bases and J lost 8; bases outside the gene matches: 9. The germline gives CDR1 KGHSH, CDR2 LQKENI. CDR3 size: 15 residues.

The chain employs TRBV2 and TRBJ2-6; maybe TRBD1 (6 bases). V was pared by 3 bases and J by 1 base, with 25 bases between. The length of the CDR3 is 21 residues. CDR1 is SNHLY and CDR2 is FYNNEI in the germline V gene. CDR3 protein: CASSDPPGRQVGPSGANVLTF. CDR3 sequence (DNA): TGTGCCAGCAGTGACCCCCCGGGGCGACAGGTGGGGCCTTCTGGGGCCAACGTCCTGACTTTC.

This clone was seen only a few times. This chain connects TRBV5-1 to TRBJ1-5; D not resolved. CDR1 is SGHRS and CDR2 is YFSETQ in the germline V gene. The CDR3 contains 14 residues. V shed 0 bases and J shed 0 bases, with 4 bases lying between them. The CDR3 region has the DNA TGCGCCAGCAGCTTGGACAGTAGCAATCAGCCCCAGCATTTT. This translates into CASSLDSSNQPQHF.

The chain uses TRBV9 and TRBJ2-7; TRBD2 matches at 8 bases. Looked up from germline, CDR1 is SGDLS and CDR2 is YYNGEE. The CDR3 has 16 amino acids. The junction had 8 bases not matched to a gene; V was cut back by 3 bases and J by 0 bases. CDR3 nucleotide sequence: TGTGCCAGCAGCGCCGCGATAGCGGGAAGCTCCTACGAGCAGTACTTC. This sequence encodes CASSAAIAGSSYEQYF.

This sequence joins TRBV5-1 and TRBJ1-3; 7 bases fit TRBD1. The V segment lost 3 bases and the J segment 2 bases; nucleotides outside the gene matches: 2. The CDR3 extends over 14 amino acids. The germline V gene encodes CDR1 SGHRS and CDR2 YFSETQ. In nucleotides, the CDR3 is TGCGCCAGCAGCTCGACAGGGACTGGAAACACCATATATTTT. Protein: CASSSTGTGNTIYF.

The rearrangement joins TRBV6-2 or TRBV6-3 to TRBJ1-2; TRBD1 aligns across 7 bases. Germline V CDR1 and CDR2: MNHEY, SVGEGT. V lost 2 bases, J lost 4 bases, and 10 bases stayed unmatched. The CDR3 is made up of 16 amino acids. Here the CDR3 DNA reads TGTGCCAGCAGTTACGCGTCGACAGGGATGACCTATGGCTACACCTTC. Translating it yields CASSYASTGMTYGYTF.

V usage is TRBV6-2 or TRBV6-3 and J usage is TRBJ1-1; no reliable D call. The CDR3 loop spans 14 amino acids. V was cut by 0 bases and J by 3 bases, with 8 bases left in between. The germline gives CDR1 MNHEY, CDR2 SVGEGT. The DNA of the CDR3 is TGTGCCAGCAGTTACTCCCGCGTTTACACTGAAGCTTTCTTT. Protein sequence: CASSYSRVYTEAFF.

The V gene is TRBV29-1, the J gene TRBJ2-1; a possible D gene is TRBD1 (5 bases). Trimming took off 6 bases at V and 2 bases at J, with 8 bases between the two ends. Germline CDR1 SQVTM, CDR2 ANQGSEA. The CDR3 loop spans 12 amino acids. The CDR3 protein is CSVEDTYNEQFF. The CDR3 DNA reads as TGCAGCGTAGAGGACACCTACAATGAGCAGTTCTTC.

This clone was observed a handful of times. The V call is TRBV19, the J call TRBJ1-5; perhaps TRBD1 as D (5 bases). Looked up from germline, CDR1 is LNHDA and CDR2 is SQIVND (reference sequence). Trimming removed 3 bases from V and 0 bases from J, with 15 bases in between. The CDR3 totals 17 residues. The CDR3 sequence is CASSMNVWGDSNQPQHF. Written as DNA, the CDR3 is TGTGCCAGTAGTATGAATGTTTGGGGGGATAGCAATCAGCCCCAGCATTTT.

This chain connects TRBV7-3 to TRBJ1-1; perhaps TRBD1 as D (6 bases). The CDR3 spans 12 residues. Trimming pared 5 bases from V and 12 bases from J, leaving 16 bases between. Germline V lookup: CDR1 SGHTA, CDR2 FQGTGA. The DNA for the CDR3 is TGTGCCAGCAGCGCCGGGACACAAGGCCCTTTCTTT. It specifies CASSAGTQGPFF.

The CDR3 sequence is CSVGPGLPYNEQFF. In DNA, the CDR3 is TGCAGCGTTGGTCCAGGGCTTCCGTACAATGAGCAGTTCTTC. The chain combines TRBV29-1 with TRBJ2-1, with D maybe TRBD1 (5 bases). Germline V gene lookup returns CDR1 SQVTM and CDR2 ANQGSEA. The CDR3 spans 14 residues. V was pared by 4 bases and J by 4 bases, with 14 bases between.

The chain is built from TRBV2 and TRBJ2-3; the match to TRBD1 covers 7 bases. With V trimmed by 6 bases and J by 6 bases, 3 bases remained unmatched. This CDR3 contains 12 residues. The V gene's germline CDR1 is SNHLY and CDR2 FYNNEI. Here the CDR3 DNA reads TGTGCCAGCAGCCCAGGGGGTGATACGCAGTATTTT. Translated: CASSPGGDTQYF.

The CDR3 protein is CASSLDLAGLNEQFF. DNA for the CDR3: TGTGCCAGCAGCTTGGATCTAGCGGGACTAAATGAGCAGTTCTTC. The genes are TRBV5-6 and TRBJ2-1; 9 nucleotides agree with TRBD2. The CDR3 runs to 15 residues. Trimming removed 0 bases from V and 7 bases from J; junction bases left unmatched: 5. Germline V lookup: CDR1 SGHDT, CDR2 YYEEEE.